Below, one TCR beta chain is given with its context. What it binds is not known. The trim removed 3 bases at V and 7 bases at J, leaving 8 bases unmatched. Germline CDR1 is SGHDT and CDR2 is YYEEEE. The CDR3 has 14 amino acids. The primer mix covered 54 TRBV segments and 13 TRBJ segments. Pre-culture CD4+ samples were sequenced deeply, targeting more than 150,000 T cell genomes. Clones were sequenced by immunoSEQ multiplex PCR, and TCRdb holds only the in-frame ones, with some missing. The table records some 110,000 clones, 90% to 95% of them present only once. The data were obtained in a study of T cell repertoires and HLA-DP antigens. Study observations and caveats: The CD4+ repertoire was not split into naive and memory. Sorted CD137+ clonality was 0.3 to 0.45 for both alloantigens, versus about 0.037 pre-culture.

The chain couples TRBV5-6 to TRBJ1-2; 8 bases are a match to TRBD1. The sequencing sample was made of CD4+ T cells from PBMCs. This receptor was obtained from a woman younger than 30 in good health and CMV-seronegative. As DNA, the CDR3 is TGTGCCAGCAGCTCCCGGACAGGGCAGGGTGGCTACACCTTC. Residues: CASSSRTGQGGYTF.